The TCR beta chain described here comes from a study of T cells in narcolepsy. As to this clone: Its matching antigen is unknown.

Here immunoSEQ multiplex PCR was the method, and the copy in TCRdb shows in-frame clones only, minus some. The data hold tens of thousands of clones, with around 92% observed a single time. Overall study findings and caveats: Same-patient CSF and blood CD4+ T cell clonotypes included HCRT-specific and TRIB2-specific autoreactive ones.

With 6 bases clipped from V and 8 bases from J, the junction kept 8 bases outside the gene matches. The CDR3 runs 14 residues. From germline, CDR1 is KGHSH and CDR2 LQKENI. The source of this sequence is a human donor with narcolepsy. The sequenced material came from CD45RA- memory CD4+ T cells from PBMCs. V gene TRBV18 combines with J gene TRBJ2-1; 9 nucleotides match TRBD2. The DNA for the CDR3 is TGTGCCAGCTCTAGCGGGAGTGATATCGATGAGCAGTTCTTC. Protein product: CASSSGSDIDEQFF.